Following are 21 T cell receptor beta chains from one sample sequenced in a study of patients and donors after allogeneic stem cell transplantation. TCRdb reanalysed the RT-PCR reads using MiXCR and keeps one entry per CDR3 protein. The data hold 70,000 to 100,000 distinct CDR3 sequences, with around 5% observed a single time. Sequencing was done on a sample of blood, either unsorted or a sorted T cell fraction (not recorded which). Source of these receptors: a human donor who was either an allogeneic HSCT recipient or a stem cell or donor lymphocyte infusion donor (not recorded which). It is not recorded whose cells these are; they may come from a transplant donor.

The sample holds many counts of this clonotype. This sequence joins TRBV20-1 and TRBJ2-5; TRBD2 matches 7 bases. CDR3 length: 15 amino acids. V was pared by 4 bases and J by 0 bases, with 8 bases of the junction left unmatched. In germline, CDR1 is DFQATT, CDR2 SNEGSKA (reference sequence). The CDR3, as DNA: TGCAGTGCTACGGGGGGTAGCGGAAACCAAGAGACCCAGTACTTC. Translating gives CSATGGSGNQETQYF.

Only a few counts were recorded for this clonotype. The chain uses TRBV9 and TRBJ2-1, with D perhaps matching TRBD1 (7 bases). CDR3 size: 15 residues. Trimming shortened V by 3 bases and J by 8 bases, and 18 bases separated the two germline ends. CDR1 SGDLS and CDR2 YYNGEE come from the germline V gene. The CDR3 spells CASSASGGLSDEQFF. CDR3 sequence (DNA): TGTGCCAGCAGCGCATCAGGGGGGCTTTCTGATGAGCAGTTCTTC.

The rearrangement uses TRBV6-1 and TRBJ2-4; D remains ambiguous. Deletions cut 1 base from V and 9 bases from J, with 7 bases between. CDR3 length equals 12 residues. Germline assignment: CDR1 MNHNS and CDR2 SASEGT. The CDR3 DNA is TGTGCCAGCAGTGAAGGCGACCTCATTCAGTACTTC. Protein: CASSEGDLIQYF.

This clonotype was counted ten times or more. The CDR3 coding sequence is TGTGCCAGCAGCCCGCGGGACCGAACCTACGAGCAGTACTTC. Its translation is CASSPRDRTYEQYF. This rearrangement joins TRBV16 to TRBJ2-7, with a tentative D call TRBD2 (6 bases). The CDR3 is 14 amino acids. The germline CDR1 and CDR2 sequences are KGHSY and FQNENV. Trimming took 4 bases from V and 2 from J, leaving 12 bases between them.

V is TRBV18 and J is TRBJ1-2; D is unclear. The V and J ends lost 4 bases and 6 bases respectively, with 12 bases between them. This CDR3 spans 13 amino acids. Germline values: CDR1 KGHSH, CDR2 LQKENI. In DNA, the CDR3 is TGTGCCAGCTCACGCTCGGGGAGTGATGGCTACACCTTC. Its protein is CASSRSGSDGYTF.

This clonotype came up a few times. The chain has TRBV5-1 and TRBJ1-2; TRBD1 matches 8 bases. The ends lost 1 base at V and 6 bases at J; junction bases unmatched: 5. The germline V gene has CDR1 SGHRS and CDR2 YFSETQ. The CDR3 extends over 14 amino acids. DNA of the CDR3: TGCGCCAGCAGCTTGACAGGACAGGGAGATGGCTACACCTTC. Protein sequence: CASSLTGQGDGYTF.

There are many counts of this clonotype. The rearrangement links TRBV9 to TRBJ2-1; D may match TRBD1 or TRBD2 (5 bases each). This CDR3 comprises 15 residues. Trimming stripped 4 bases from V and 5 bases from J, with 16 bases between. Germline values: CDR1 SGDLS, CDR2 YYNGEE. The DNA for the CDR3 is TGTGCCAGCAGCCAAACCGGGACCCCCAACAATGAGCAGTTCTTC. It translates to CASSQTGTPNNEQFF.

In its sample, this clonotype was seen many times. The rearrangement joins TRBV5-1 to TRBJ2-5; tentative D call: TRBD1 (6 bases). The V gene lost 4 bases and the J gene lost 4 bases, with 11 bases spanning the gap. CDR1 is SGHRS, CDR2 YFSETQ, per germline. The CDR3 spans 13 residues. CDR3 nucleotide sequence: TGCGCCAGCAGCGTAAGAGGGGGAGAGACCCAGTACTTC. This sequence encodes CASSVRGGETQYF.

The chain has TRBV5-1 and TRBJ1-2; a possible D gene is TRBD1 (6 bases). V lost 4 bases to trimming and J lost 3 bases, with 25 bases between them. Germline lookup yields CDR1 SGHRS and CDR2 YFSETQ. This CDR3 spans 18 amino acids. The CDR3 bases are TGCGCCAGCAGCCCCGGGGGCCGAGCTACAAGGGGGTACTATGGCTACACCTTC. It encodes CASSPGGRATRGYYGYTF. The full variable domain, with the rest looked up from reference TRBV5-1 and TRBJ1-2, is KAGVTQTPRYLIKTRGQQVTLSCSPISGHRSVSWYQQTPGQGLQFLFEYFSETQRNKGNFPGRFSGRQFSNSRSEMNVSTLELGDSALYLCASSPGGRATRGYYGYTFGSGTRLTVV.

This clonotype appeared many times. The chain joins TRBV5-1 to TRBJ2-5; TRBD2 agrees at 13 bases. The ends lost 4 bases at V and 5 bases at J; junction bases unmatched: 8. CDR1 is SGHRS and CDR2 is YFSETQ in the germline V gene. The CDR3 totals 16 residues. The CDR3 loop reads CASSPRTSGSPETQYF. The CDR3 coding sequence is TGCGCCAGCAGCCCGAGGACTAGCGGGAGCCCGGAGACCCAGTACTTC.

This clonotype was counted at least ten times. This chain connects TRBV29-1 to TRBJ2-1, with D tentatively TRBD1 (6 bases). The CDR3 spans 12 residues. With 5 bases removed from V and 8 bases from J, the gap between germline ends came to 13 bases. Looked up from germline, CDR1 is SQVTM and CDR2 is ANQGSEA. The chain's CDR3 is CSVRDKGHEQFF. CDR3 coding DNA: TGCAGCGTTAGGGACAAGGGACATGAGCAGTTCTTC.

The chain has TRBV14 and TRBJ2-3; TRBD1 might be the D (5 bases). The V end lost 4 bases, the J end lost 0 bases, and 17 bases lay between the germline ends. CDR1 SGHDN and CDR2 FVKESK come from the germline V gene. The CDR3 spans 17 residues. CDR3 amino acids: CASSRRMGRPSTDTQYF. The CDR3 region has the DNA TGTGCCAGCAGCCGTCGTATGGGGCGACCGAGCACAGATACGCAGTATTTT. Combining the CDR3 with reference TRBV14 and TRBJ2-3 gives the whole variable domain EAGVTQFPSHSVIEKGQTVTLRCDPISGHDNLYWYRRVMGKEIKFLLHFVKESKQDESGMPNNRFLAERTGGTYSTLKVQPAELEDSGVYFCASSRRMGRPSTDTQYFGPGTRLTVL.

This clonotype was seen at least ten times. The gene calls are TRBV20-1 and TRBJ2-1; 8 nucleotides agree with TRBD1. This CDR3 comprises 18 residues. The germline CDR1 and CDR2 sequences are DFQATT and SNEGSKA (reference sequence). The J segment lost 0 bases and the V segment lost 3 bases, leaving 13 bases of the junction unmatched. DNA for the CDR3: TGCAGTGCTAGCCACAAAAGACAGGGGCGGTACTCCTACAATGAGCAGTTCTTC. The encoded protein is CSASHKRQGRYSYNEQFF.

The chain links TRBV5-1 to TRBJ2-7; D is uncertain. Germline V lookup: CDR1 SGHRS, CDR2 YFSETQ. CDR3 length: 14 residues. V gave up 0 bases and J gave up 9 bases, with 16 bases separating them. DNA for the CDR3: TGCGCCAGCAGCTTGGACACCAGCCTGGGTTGGCAGTACTTC. Translated: CASSLDTSLGWQYF.

The sample holds many counts of this clonotype. The chain couples TRBV7-9 to TRBJ2-7, with D possibly being TRBD1 or TRBD2 (6 bases each). V shed 3 bases and J shed 4 bases, with 22 bases lying between them. Per the germline V gene, CDR1 is SEHNR and CDR2 is FQNEAQ (reference sequence). The CDR3 has 17 amino acids. The DNA for the CDR3 is TGTGCCAGCAGCTTTGAAGGGCGGGACAATAAGCCTTACGAGCAGTACTTC. It translates to CASSFEGRDNKPYEQYF.

This clonotype was observed many times. The genes are TRBV18 and TRBJ1-1; TRBD1 is a possible D gene (5 bases). V lost 3 bases, J lost 1 base, and 9 bases lay in between. Germline assignment: CDR1 KGHSH and CDR2 LQKENI. CDR3 length equals 14 residues. The CDR3 sequence: CASSPWGRNTEAFF. DNA for the CDR3: TGTGCCAGCTCACCCTGGGGCCGGAACACTGAAGCTTTCTTT.

This clonotype was counted a few times. The rearrangement joins TRBV11-1 to TRBJ2-5, with D possibly TRBD2 on 5 matching bases. Trimming stripped 5 bases from V and 10 bases from J, with 17 bases between. The CDR3 covers 13 residues. Germline V gene data show CDR1 as SGHAT and CDR2 as FQDESV (reference sequence). The CDR3: CASSPGKVGDQYF. CDR3 nucleotide sequence: TGTGCCAGCAGCCCCGGGAAGGTCGGGGACCAGTACTTC.

This clonotype has at least ten counts. The rearrangement joins TRBV9 to TRBJ2-3, with a weak D call TRBD2 (5 bases). Trimming removed 0 bases at V and 0 bases at J, with 11 bases between. Germline V lookup: CDR1 SGDLS, CDR2 YYNGEE. The CDR3 has 16 residues. CDR3: CASSVGASPSTDTQYF. The CDR3 DNA reads as TGTGCCAGCAGCGTAGGGGCTAGCCCTAGCACAGATACGCAGTATTTT.

This sequence joins TRBV28 and TRBJ2-1; 10 bases are shared with TRBD2. V gave up 1 base and J gave up 8 bases; unmatched junction bases: 5. The CDR3 contains 15 residues. CDR1 MDHEN and CDR2 SYDVKM come from the germline V gene. The CDR3 DNA sequence: TGTGCCAGCAGTTTATCGGCACTAGCGGGGCATGAGCAGTTCTTC. It yields the protein CASSLSALAGHEQFF. Together with reference TRBV28 and TRBJ2-1, the CDR3 gives the full variable domain: DVKVTQSSRYLVKRTGEKVFLECVQDMDHENMFWYRQDPGLGLRLIYFSYDVKMKEKGDIPEGYSVSREKKERFSLILESASTNQTSMYLCASSLSALAGHEQFFGPGTRLTVL.

This clonotype has a count of ten or more. CDR3 sequence (DNA): TGCAGCGTTGCGAAAAGCGGGGGGGCTGGTGAGCAGTTCTTC. The encoded protein is CSVAKSGGAGEQFF. The V and J genes are TRBV29-1 and TRBJ2-1; 10 bases agree with TRBD2. V gave up 4 bases and J gave up 9 bases; unmatched junction bases: 9. The germline V gene encodes CDR1 SQVTM and CDR2 ANQGSEA. The length of the CDR3 is 14 residues.

This clonotype came up many times. This rearrangement joins TRBV7-8 to TRBJ1-5; D not certain. CDR3 size: 13 residues. Germline V lookup: CDR1 SGHVS, CDR2 FQNEAQ. The V and J ends lost 1 base and 6 bases respectively, with 7 bases between them. CDR3 in amino acids: CASSLEEGQPQHF. The CDR3 nucleotides read TGTGCCAGCAGCTTAGAGGAGGGTCAGCCCCAGCATTTT.